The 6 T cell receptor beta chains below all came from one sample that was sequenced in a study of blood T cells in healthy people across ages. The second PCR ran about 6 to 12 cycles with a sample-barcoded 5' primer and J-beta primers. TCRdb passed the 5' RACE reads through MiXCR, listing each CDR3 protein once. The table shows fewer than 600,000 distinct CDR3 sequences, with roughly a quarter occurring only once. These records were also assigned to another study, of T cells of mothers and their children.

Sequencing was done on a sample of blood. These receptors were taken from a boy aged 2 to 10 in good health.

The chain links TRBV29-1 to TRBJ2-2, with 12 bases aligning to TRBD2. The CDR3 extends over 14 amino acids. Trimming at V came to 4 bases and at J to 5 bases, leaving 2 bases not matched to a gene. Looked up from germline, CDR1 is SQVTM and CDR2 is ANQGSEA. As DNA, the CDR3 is TGCAGCGTTGTGACTAGCGGGAGTACCGGGGAGCTGTTTTTT. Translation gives CSVVTSGSTGELFF.

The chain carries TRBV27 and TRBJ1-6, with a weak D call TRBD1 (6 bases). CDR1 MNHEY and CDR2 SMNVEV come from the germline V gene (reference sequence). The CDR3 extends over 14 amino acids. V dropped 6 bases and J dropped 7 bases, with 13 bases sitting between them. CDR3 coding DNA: TGTGCCAGCAGCGGGGACACGCCAAATTCACCCCTCCACTTT. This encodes CASSGDTPNSPLHF.

Here the CDR3 reads CASSPGTGRLHEQYF. The CDR3 DNA is TGTGCCAGCAGCCCCGGGACAGGGCGGCTCCACGAGCAGTACTTC. The chain couples TRBV6-6 to TRBJ2-7, with 9 bases aligning to TRBD1. From germline, CDR1 is MNHNY and CDR2 SVGAGI (reference sequence). Trimming took 6 bases from V and 5 from J; bases not matched to a gene: 11. The CDR3 extends over 15 amino acids.

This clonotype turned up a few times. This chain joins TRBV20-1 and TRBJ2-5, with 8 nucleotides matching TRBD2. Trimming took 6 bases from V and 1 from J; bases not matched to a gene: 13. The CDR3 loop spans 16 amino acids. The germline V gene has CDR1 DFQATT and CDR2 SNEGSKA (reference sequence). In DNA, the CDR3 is TGCAGTGCCGACCAGCGGGAGACGGAGCTCCAAGAGACCCAGTACTTC. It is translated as CSADQRETELQETQYF.

In nucleotides, the CDR3 is TGTGCCAGCAGTGCGGGGCGGGAGGGCCGATACGGTGAGCAGTTCTTC. This encodes CASSAGREGRYGEQFF. The chain joins TRBV6-4 to TRBJ2-5, with TRBD2 matching over 9 bases. The end of the DNA aligns better with TRBJ2-1, so the J call may be wrong. Per the germline V gene, CDR1 is MRHNA and CDR2 is SNTAGT. This CDR3 has 16 residues.

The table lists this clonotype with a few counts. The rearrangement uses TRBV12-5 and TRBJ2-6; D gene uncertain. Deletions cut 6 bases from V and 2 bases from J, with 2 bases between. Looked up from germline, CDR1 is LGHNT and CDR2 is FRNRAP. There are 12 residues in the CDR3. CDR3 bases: TGTGCTAGTGGGACTGGGGCCAACGTCCTGACTTTC. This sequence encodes CASGTGANVLTF.